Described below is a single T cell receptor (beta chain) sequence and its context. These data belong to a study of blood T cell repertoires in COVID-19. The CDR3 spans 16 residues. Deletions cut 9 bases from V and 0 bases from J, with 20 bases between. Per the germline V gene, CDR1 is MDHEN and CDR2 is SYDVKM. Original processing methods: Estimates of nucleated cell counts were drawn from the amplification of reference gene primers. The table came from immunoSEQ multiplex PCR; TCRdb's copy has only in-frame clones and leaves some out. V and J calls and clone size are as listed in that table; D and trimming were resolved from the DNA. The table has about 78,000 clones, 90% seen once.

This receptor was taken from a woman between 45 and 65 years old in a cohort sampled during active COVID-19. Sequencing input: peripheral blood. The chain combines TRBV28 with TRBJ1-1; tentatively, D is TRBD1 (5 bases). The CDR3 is CASRSFWGPMNTEAFF. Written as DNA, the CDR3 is TGTGCCAGTAGGAGTTTCTGGGGCCCCATGAACACTGAAGCTTTCTTT.